The 9 T cell receptor beta chains below all came from one sample that was sequenced in a study of technical replicates of blood from several donors. This table comes from immunoSEQ multiplex PCR, and its TCRdb copy is limited to in-frame clones, with some not included. This table has about 75,000 clones, around 92% appearing once. Sequences were obtained from T cells isolated from PBMCs. Receptors originate from a human donor in good health.

The chain uses TRBV5-8 and TRBJ2-7; 7 nucleotides agree with TRBD1. The CDR3 runs to 13 residues. Germline V gene data show CDR1 as SGHTS and CDR2 as YDEGEE. The J segment lost 3 bases and the V segment lost 2 bases, leaving 2 bases of the junction unmatched. For the CDR3, the DNA is TGTGCCAGCAGCTTTACAGGGGTCTACGAGCAGTACTTC. Its protein is CASSFTGVYEQYF.

The chain has TRBV28 and TRBJ2-7; D possibly corresponds to TRBD2 (6 bases). The germline CDR1 and CDR2 sequences are MDHEN and SYDVKM. The CDR3 has 14 residues. Trimming removed 5 bases from V and 3 bases from J, with 14 bases in between. This CDR3 is CASSLNWRGYEQYF. The CDR3 bases are TGTGCCAGCAGTCTGAATTGGAGGGGCTACGAGCAGTACTTC. The full variable domain, its missing parts supplied by reference TRBV28 and TRBJ2-7, is DVKVTQSSRYLVKRTGEKVFLECVQDMDHENMFWYRQDPGLGLRLIYFSYDVKMKEKGDIPEGYSVSREKKERFSLILESASTNQTSMYLCASSLNWRGYEQYFGPGTRLTVT.

The chain recombines TRBV6-6 with TRBJ2-1; TRBD2 matches at 7 bases. CDR3 length: 12 residues. Trimming took 2 bases from V and 15 from J; bases not matched to a gene: 7. Germline V gene lookup returns CDR1 MNHNY and CDR2 SVGAGI (reference sequence). CDR3 amino acids: CASSYGREQLFF. Here the CDR3 DNA reads TGTGCCAGCAGTTACGGGCGGGAGCAGCTGTTCTTC.

The chain employs TRBV29-1 and TRBJ1-1; D gene unclear. There are 10 residues in the CDR3. With 5 bases removed from V and 8 bases from J, the gap between germline ends came to 9 bases. Germline CDR1 and CDR2: SQVTM and ANQGSEA. DNA of the CDR3: TGCAGCGTTCAGGTTTTAGAAGCTTTCTTT. The encoded protein is CSVQVLEAFF.

The chain carries TRBV19 and TRBJ2-7, with a possible D match to TRBD1 (6 bases). Deletions cut 4 bases from V and 7 bases from J, with 20 bases between. Germline V gene data show CDR1 as LNHDA and CDR2 as SQIVND (reference sequence). This CDR3 is built from 15 residues. CDR3 DNA: TGTGCCAGTAGTACATCCGGGACACTCTTTGTAGAGCAGTACTTC. Its translation: CASSTSGTLFVEQYF.

The V and J genes are TRBV29-1 and TRBJ1-2; D is ambiguous. The CDR3 covers 14 residues. Per germline, CDR1 SQVTM and CDR2 ANQGSEA. V gave up 5 bases and J gave up 0 bases, with 13 bases separating them. Written as DNA, the CDR3 is TGCAGCGTTCCAAACGGGGAATCTAACTATGGCTACACCTTC. This translates into CSVPNGESNYGYTF.

The chain has TRBV29-1 and TRBJ2-7; a weak D match, TRBD1 (6 bases). V lost 4 bases to trimming and J lost 6 bases, with 10 bases between them. The germline gives CDR1 SQVTM, CDR2 ANQGSEA. The CDR3 has 11 amino acids. CDR3 amino acids: CSVAQGTEQYF. The CDR3 DNA reads as TGCAGCGTTGCCCAGGGGACCGAGCAGTACTTC.

The chain combines TRBV10-3 with TRBJ2-1; maybe TRBD2 (5 bases). The CDR3 length is 14 residues. Germline loops: CDR1 ENHRY, CDR2 SYGVKD. Trimming stripped 3 bases from V and 4 bases from J, with 10 bases between. DNA for the CDR3: TGTGCCATCAGTGACGAGGGTATGTACAATGAGCAGTTCTTC. Translating gives CAISDEGMYNEQFF.

The chain combines TRBV19 with TRBJ2-7, with 7 bases that match TRBD1. V was clipped by 5 bases and J by 2 bases; unmatched bases: 6. Germline CDR1 and CDR2: LNHDA and SQIVND (reference sequence). This CDR3 has 14 amino acids. CDR3: CASSAPGQTYEQYF. The CDR3 DNA follows: TGTGCCAGTAGTGCCCCGGGACAGACCTACGAGCAGTACTTC.